These 22 T cell receptor beta chains originate from one sample sequenced in a study of T cell repertoires in cytomegalovirus infection. In TCRdb, the reads were re-called with MiXCR into one record per CDR3 protein. The repertoire holds tens of thousands of distinct CDR3 sequences, with about 52% as singletons. Their specific antigens are unknown. Sequenced material: CD8+ T cells from cultured PBMCs, taken from culture after CMV antigen stimulation. All receptors derive from a human donor in good health (CMV status not recorded). Some clones in this sample may be carry-over from other donors' samples.

The chain uses TRBV4-1 and TRBJ2-3; TRBD2 aligns across 14 bases. Germline CDR1 and CDR2: MGHRA and YSYEKL. The CDR3 consists of 17 residues. V gave up 4 bases and J gave up 6 bases; unmatched junction bases: 9. The CDR3 bases are TGCGCCAGCAGCCGAATCGGGACTAGCGGGGGCCGGGATACGCAGTATTTT. It translates to CASSRIGTSGGRDTQYF.

The V call is TRBV27, the J call TRBJ1-6; D may be TRBD1 (5 bases). V lost 5 bases, J lost 2 bases, and 16 bases lay in between. There are 17 residues in the CDR3. Germline CDR1 and CDR2: MNHEY and SMNVEV (reference sequence). The CDR3 nucleotides read TGTGCCAGCAGTCCAGGACCCAGGGAGACCTATAATTCACCCCTCCACTTT. Its translation is CASSPGPRETYNSPLHF.

Ten or more counts support this clonotype. The V gene is TRBV7-9, the J gene TRBJ1-5; unclear D gene. V shed 8 bases and J shed 0 bases, with 14 bases lying between them. Germline V gene lookup returns CDR1 SEHNR and CDR2 FQNEAQ (reference sequence). The CDR3 spans 15 residues. The CDR3 DNA sequence: TGTGCCAGCTCCTCCCAGGATTATAGCAATCAGCCCCAGCATTTT. Its protein product is CASSSQDYSNQPQHF.

The chain joins TRBV11-2 to TRBJ1-1; 11 bases fit TRBD1. The CDR3 loop spans 15 amino acids. Germline values: CDR1 SGHAT, CDR2 FQNNGV. V shed 3 bases, J shed 4 bases, and the junction held 4 bases outside the gene matches. The CDR3 DNA follows: TGTGCCAGCAGCTTGGGACAGGGGGTGGGCACTGAAGCTTTCTTT. Amino acids: CASSLGQGVGTEAFF. The variable domain in full, completed from reference TRBV11-2 and TRBJ1-1, reads EAGVAQSPRYKIIEKRQSVAFWCNPISGHATLYWYQQILGQGPKLLIQFQNNGVVDDSQLPKDRFSAERLKGVDSTLKIQPAKLEDSAVYLCASSLGQGVGTEAFFGQGTRLTVV.

The rearrangement uses TRBV27 and TRBJ1-1, with D unresolved. V was shortened by 9 bases and J by 6 bases, with 11 bases between the two germline ends. CDR3 size: 11 residues. Looked up from germline, CDR1 is MNHEY and CDR2 is SMNVEV (reference sequence). The CDR3 DNA sequence: TGTGCCAGTTCTAACGACGCTGAAGCTTTCTTT. This sequence encodes CASSNDAEAFF.

This clonotype occurred many times. Written as DNA, the CDR3 is TGTGCCAGCAGCTTGCGAGGACAGGGCTCCTCAGAAGCTTTCTTT. Its protein product is CASSLRGQGSSEAFF. J is TRBJ1-1 and V is TRBV5-4; 8 positions match TRBD1. V lost 1 base to trimming and J lost 8 bases; unmatched junction nucleotides: 10. This CDR3 contains 15 residues. CDR1 is SGHNT and CDR2 is YYREEE in the germline V gene (reference sequence).

This clonotype turned up a few times. The V gene is TRBV4-2, the J gene TRBJ2-1; TRBD2 is a possible D gene (6 bases). V shed 0 bases and J shed 6 bases, with 21 bases lying between them. The CDR3 loop spans 18 amino acids. Germline values: CDR1 LGHNA, CDR2 YNFKEQ. This CDR3 is CASSQEVGRRENSNEQFF. The CDR3 nucleotides are TGTGCCAGCAGCCAAGAGGTGGGTCGGCGGGAAAATTCCAATGAGCAGTTCTTC.

The CDR3 loop is CASKSDQGVYEQYF. CDR3 sequence (DNA): TGTGCCAGCAAAAGTGATCAGGGAGTCTACGAGCAGTACTTC. The J gene is TRBJ2-7, the V gene TRBV2; the D call may be TRBD1 or TRBD2 (5 bases each). The germline CDR1 and CDR2 sequences are SNHLY and FYNNEI. The V end was cut by 7 bases, the J end by 3 bases, with 16 bases between. The CDR3 loop spans 14 amino acids.

The sample holds many counts of this clonotype. The chain uses TRBV18 and TRBJ1-4; 9 positions match TRBD1. Unmatched junction bases numbered 8, after V lost 5 bases and J lost 4 bases. CDR3 size: 16 residues. Germline CDR1 is KGHSH and CDR2 is LQKENI. CDR3 region: CASSTGQGRDNEKLFF. CDR3 sequence (DNA): TGTGCCAGCTCAACGGGACAGGGAAGGGATAATGAAAAACTGTTTTTT. The full variable domain, rest sourced from reference TRBV18 and TRBJ1-4, is NAGVMQNPRHLVRRRGQEARLRCSPMKGHSHVYWYRQLPEEGLKFMVYLQKENIIDESGMPKERFSAEFPKEGPSILRIQQVVRGDSAAYFCASSTGQGRDNEKLFFGSGTQLSVL.

The chain has TRBV7-3 and TRBJ2-3, with TRBD2 matching over 12 bases. This CDR3 region has 16 residues. Germline V gives CDR1 SGHTA, CDR2 FQGTGA. Germline trimming cut 2 bases from V and 4 bases from J; bases unmatched to any gene: 4. The DNA of the CDR3 is TGTGCCAGCAGCTTAGAGACTAGCGGGAGAGCAGATACGCAGTATTTT. It specifies CASSLETSGRADTQYF.

The V and J genes are TRBV27 and TRBJ2-2; tentative D call: TRBD2 (5 bases). V was shortened by 0 bases and J by 7 bases, with 12 bases between the two germline ends. This CDR3 has 15 amino acids. Germline CDR1 and CDR2: MNHEY and SMNVEV (reference sequence). The CDR3 protein is CASSLSGLRVGELFF. Here the CDR3 DNA reads TGTGCCAGCAGTTTATCGGGGTTGAGGGTCGGGGAGCTGTTTTTT.

This chain links TRBV11-2 with TRBJ2-7; D is perhaps TRBD1 (7 bases). V was shortened by 3 bases and J by 0 bases, with 12 bases between the two germline ends. In germline, CDR1 is SGHAT, CDR2 FQNNGV. The CDR3 loop spans 15 amino acids. The CDR3 here is CASSFTRGDSYEQYF. CDR3 nucleotides: TGTGCCAGCAGCTTCACCAGGGGGGACTCCTACGAGCAGTACTTC.

This clonotype came up once. This chain joins TRBV29-1 and TRBJ2-5, with TRBD1 as a possible D gene (6 bases). Trimming shortened V by 6 bases and J by 5 bases, and 19 bases separated the two germline ends. From germline, CDR1 is SQVTM and CDR2 ANQGSEA. This CDR3 has 14 amino acids. DNA for the CDR3: TGCAGCGTAGATACAGGGATAGGGAGCGAGACCCAGTACTTC. This sequence encodes CSVDTGIGSETQYF.

This rearrangement joins TRBV28 to TRBJ1-1; D gene ambiguous. Per the germline V gene, CDR1 is MDHEN and CDR2 is SYDVKM. The length of the CDR3 is 11 residues. V shed 2 bases and J shed 4 bases, with 2 bases lying between them. The DNA of the CDR3 is TGTGCCAGCAGTTTAACCACTGAAGCTTTCTTT. Its translation is CASSLTTEAFF. The variable domain in full, completed from reference TRBV28 and TRBJ1-1, reads DVKVTQSSRYLVKRTGEKVFLECVQDMDHENMFWYRQDPGLGLRLIYFSYDVKMKEKGDIPEGYSVSREKKERFSLILESASTNQTSMYLCASSLTTEAFFGQGTRLTVV.

Here the CDR3 DNA reads TGTGCCAGCAGCTTAAGCCAGGGGGATCTTTATAGCAATCAGCCCCAGCATTTT. It yields the protein CASSLSQGDLYSNQPQHF. The chain joins TRBV7-2 to TRBJ1-5; 7 positions agree with TRBD1. V was clipped by 2 bases and J by 0 bases; unmatched bases: 10. The CDR3 length is 18 residues. The V gene's germline CDR1 is SGHTA and CDR2 FQGNSA.

The chain links TRBV7-6 to TRBJ2-7; TRBD2 might be the D (5 bases). CDR1 is SGHVS, CDR2 FNYEAQ, per germline. Deletions cut 5 bases from V and 5 bases from J, with 13 bases between. The CDR3 runs 13 residues. CDR3 nucleotides: TGTGCCAGCAGCCCCGGGCTGGAGGACGAGCAGTACTTC. It is translated as CASSPGLEDEQYF.

This chain links TRBV27 with TRBJ2-5; D ambiguous. The V gene's germline CDR1 is MNHEY and CDR2 SMNVEV (reference sequence). V was cut by 2 bases and J by 6 bases, with 10 bases left in between. CDR3 length equals 13 residues. As DNA, the CDR3 is TGTGCCAGCAGTTTACACCAAAAACAGACCCAGTACTTC. It yields the protein CASSLHQKQTQYF.

This CDR3 reads CSAWDLRDIEKLFF. Written as DNA, the CDR3 is TGCAGTGCATGGGATTTAAGGGACATAGAAAAACTGTTTTTT. This sequence joins TRBV20-1 and TRBJ1-4; D is possibly TRBD1 (6 bases). Germline loops: CDR1 DFQATT, CDR2 SNEGSKA (reference sequence). The germline V and J ends were trimmed by 6 bases and 8 bases, with 19 bases remaining between them. The CDR3 spans 14 residues.

V and J are TRBV6-8 and TRBJ2-1; 7 bases match TRBD2. The CDR3 consists of 16 residues. V was clipped by 7 bases and J by 4 bases; unmatched bases: 13. Germline CDR1 reads MNHGY; CDR2 reads SAAAGT. As DNA, the CDR3 is TGTGCCAGCAATGCCGCGATTAGCGGGTTTTACAATGAGCAGTTCTTC. Protein product: CASNAAISGFYNEQFF.

This chain connects TRBV20-1 to TRBJ2-2; the match to TRBD2 covers 8 bases. With 2 bases clipped from V and 1 base from J, the junction kept 9 bases outside the gene matches. Germline assignment: CDR1 DFQATT and CDR2 SNEGSKA (reference sequence). The CDR3 is made up of 17 amino acids. CDR3 loop: CSARLGAGDLNTGELFF. The CDR3, as DNA: TGCAGTGCTAGACTCGGAGCGGGGGACCTGAACACCGGGGAGCTGTTTTTT.

The chain has TRBV7-6 and TRBJ1-6, with D possibly matching TRBD1 (6 bases). From germline, CDR1 is SGHVS and CDR2 FNYEAQ. This CDR3 has 16 amino acids. Trimming pared 8 bases from V and 14 bases from J, leaving 28 bases between. CDR3 bases: TGTGCCAGCTCGCCTCCGGAGGGGCGACTAAGGGGGACCCTCCACTTT. It specifies CASSPPEGRLRGTLHF.

The V call is TRBV10-2, the J call TRBJ2-7; the match to TRBD1 covers 7 bases. CDR3 length equals 12 residues. Trimming cost V 5 bases and J 4 bases; bases outside gene matches: 2. The germline V gene encodes CDR1 WSHSY and CDR2 SAAADI. The CDR3 bases are TGCGCCAGCAGTCCGGGACAGTACGAGCAGTACTTC. This gives the protein CASSPGQYEQYF.